This TCR beta chain was documented in a study of T cells in women clearing cervical HPV infection. Study in general: Cases: HPV16-related CIN3 or worse on histology, 2 invasive cancers. For cases, blood was sampled a median around 150 days after lesion detection, interquartile range roughly 90 to 230 days. Controls' single incident HPV16 infection cleared within 12 months without precancer.

Worth noting for this clone: With the read ending 3 residues before the CDR3 end, the germline J gene is used to fill in that end.

Average input was approximately 1,200 ng genomic DNA for immunoSEQ TCR beta CDR3 amplification. Clones were read by immunoSEQ multiplex PCR, and TCRdb kept only the in-frame ones, dropping some. Found here are around 20,000 clones; the top ten clones hold 5.5% to 7%. Germline V CDR1 and CDR2: SNHLY, FYNNEI. V lost 8 bases, J lost 3 bases, and 13 bases lay in between. The CDR3 contains 14 residues. Specimen: blood buffy coat. The TCR comes from a woman aged 18 to 75 with a cervical HPV16 infection that either progressed to CIN3+ or cleared (not recorded which). This chain connects TRBV2 to TRBJ2-2; D uncertain. This chain's CDR3 is CASVDTSHTGELFF. The part of the CDR3 DNA that was read is TGTGCCAGCGTCGATACATCCCACACCGGGGAG.